This is a list of T cell receptor beta chains from one sample in a study of identical twins. TCRdb passed the 5' RACE reads through MiXCR, listing each CDR3 protein once. In the table there are 570,000 or so distinct CDR3 sequences, roughly 9.9% of which are singletons. The sample was also linked to a second study, of yellow fever vaccine responses in identical twins.

The sample taken for sequencing was PBMCs. These receptors were obtained from a woman aged 18-30 years in good health. Both conserved end residues are part of each CDR3. D genes are given only for firm matches. Clone sizes are given selectively: once, few, many, or a class where the clone is expanded.

.,TRBV7-3,TRBJ2-2,many,TGTGCCAGCAGCTTCTCTGGGGCGAACACCGGGGAGCTGTTTTTT,CASSFSGANTGELFF
TRBD2,TRBV27,TRBJ2-5,.,TGTGCCAGCAGTTTAGGAGCGGGGGGGTTTCAAGAGACCCAGTACTTC,CASSLGAGGFQETQYF
TRBD1,TRBV4-2,TRBJ1-1,.,TGTGCCAGCAGCCAAGATAGACAGGGGGCGATGAACACTGAAGCTTTCTTT,CASSQDRQGAMNTEAFF
TRBD2,TRBV11-2,TRBJ2-2,many,TGTGCCAGCAGCCCACCGGGACTAGCAATGGGTACCGGGGAGCTGTTTTTT,CASSPPGLAMGTGELFF
.,TRBV12-3/TRBV12-4,TRBJ2-7,many,TGTGCCAGCGGGAGGATGAACGAGCAGTACTTC,CASGRMNEQYF
TRBD1,TRBV28,TRBJ2-7,.,TGTGCCAGCAGTGTGACAGGGACCGCCTACGAGCAGTACTTC,CASSVTGTAYEQYF
.,TRBV6-2/TRBV6-3,TRBJ2-3,many,TGTGCCAGCAGTAAATCAGCTCCGACCACGGGGTATTTT,CASSKSAPTTGYF
.,TRBV12-5,TRBJ2-1,many,TGTGCTAGTGGTTTTATAGGGTGGAATGAGCAGTTCTTC,CASGFIGWNEQFF
TRBD1,TRBV6-1,TRBJ1-4,.,TGTGCCAGCAGTGAACAGGGGGCTAATGAAAAACTGTTTTTT,CASSEQGANEKLFF
TRBD2,TRBV5-1,TRBJ2-1,many,TGCGCCAGCAGCTTGGGGACTAGCGGGAGGTACAATGAGCAGTTCTTC,CASSLGTSGRYNEQFF
TRBD1,TRBV2,TRBJ1-5,.,TGTGCCAGCAGTGAATGGGGACAGCAAGGTCAGCCCCAGCATTTT,CASSEWGQQGQPQHF
.,TRBV6-1,TRBJ2-1,many,TGTGCCAGCAGCCCGATCCTAGCTGATCTCTACAATGAGCAGTTCTTC,CASSPILADLYNEQFF
.,TRBV7-6,TRBJ2-1,many,TGTGCCAGCAGCCCCCGGGGGAAGTACAATGAGCAGTTCTTC,CASSPRGKYNEQFF
.,TRBV9,TRBJ2-2,.,TGTGCCAGCAGCGCGTGGGGGGCGCCCGGCGGGGAGCTGTTTTTT,CASSAWGAPGGELFF
TRBD1,TRBV5-1,TRBJ2-6,few,TGCGCCAGCAGCTTCCAGGGGGCCTTCTCTGTGGGGGCCAACGTCCTGACTTTC,CASSFQGAFSVGANVLTF
.,TRBV25-1,TRBJ1-1,many,TGTGCCAGCAGTTTTGATAACAGCCGTGAAGCTTTCTTT,CASSFDNSREAFF
TRBD1,TRBV28,TRBJ2-7,.,TGTGCCAGCAGTTTACCTGACAGGGGGCCTCGCGAGCAGTACTTC,CASSLPDRGPREQYF
.,TRBV2,TRBJ1-5,.,TGTGCCAGCAGTGGGGGGGCGCAGCCCCAGCATTTT,CASSGGAQPQHF
TRBD1,TRBV6-1,TRBJ2-1,many,TGTGCCAGCAGGGCCGCCGACAGGGGCGCAGGAAATGAGCAGTTCTTC,CASRAADRGAGNEQFF
TRBD1,TRBV13,TRBJ1-1,many,TGTGCCAGCAGCAGGACAGGAAGGAACACTGAAGCTTTCTTT,CASSRTGRNTEAFF
.,TRBV29-1,TRBJ2-3,many,TGCAGCGTTGCTGGGGGGCTCCTACAAGGTAGCTATGGAGATACGCAGTATTTT,CSVAGGLLQGSYGDTQYF
.,TRBV5-6,TRBJ2-2,.,TGTGCCAGCAGCTTGGGTGGGGCGAAGTTCACCGGGGAGCTGTTTTTT,CASSLGGAKFTGELFF
TRBD2,TRBV12-3/TRBV12-4,TRBJ2-4,.,TGTGCCAGCAGTTTTTGGCGGGGGGGCATTCAGTACTTC,CASSFWRGGIQYF
.,TRBV20-1,TRBJ2-7,few,TGCAGTCCCATTATGGTCAACTCCTACGAGCAGTACTTC,CSPIMVNSYEQYF
TRBD2,TRBV12-3/TRBV12-4,TRBJ2-1,few,TGTGCCAGCAGTGCCCCGTGGGAGGGTTACAATGAGCAGTTCTTC,CASSAPWEGYNEQFF
TRBD1,TRBV7-9,TRBJ2-7,.,TGTGCCAGCAGCTTAGTCACAGGGGCAGGTCTCAGGGAGCAGTACTTC,CASSLVTGAGLREQYF
.,TRBV9,TRBJ1-6,many,TGTGCCAGCAGCGTAGAAGGGCACAATTCACCCCTCCACTTT,CASSVEGHNSPLHF
TRBD2,TRBV6-4,TRBJ2-3,many,TGTGCCAGCAGTGACCCCCCAACTAGCGGGAGAAGTGGTACGCAGTATTTT,CASSDPPTSGRSGTQYF
.,TRBV11-1,TRBJ2-1,many,TGTGCCAGCAGCCGTCTAGAGGGTGAGCAGTTCTTC,CASSRLEGEQFF
.,TRBV12-3/TRBV12-4,TRBJ2-3,few,TGTGCCAGCAGTTTATGGGACTTACGGGGTACGCAGTATTTT,CASSLWDLRGTQYF
TRBD1,TRBV4-3,TRBJ2-1,many,TGCGCCAGCAGCCAAGGACGGGACAGCTCCTACAATGAGCAGTTCTTC,CASSQGRDSSYNEQFF
.,TRBV2,TRBJ2-2,.,TGTGCCAGGACGTCAGCCCCCCTAGCGAGGACCGGGGAGCTGTTTTTT,CARTSAPLARTGELFF
TRBD1,TRBV7-2,TRBJ2-7,few,TGTGCCAGCAGCCCCTGGACAGGGAGTAAGTACGAGCAGTACTTC,CASSPWTGSKYEQYF
.,TRBV5-1,TRBJ2-6,.,TGCGCCAGCAGCTACGACACCACCTCTGGGGCCAACGTCCTGACTTTC,CASSYDTTSGANVLTF
.,TRBV5-5,TRBJ2-7,.,TGTGCCAGCAGCTTGGTGTTTGGAACCTACTACGAGCAGTACTTC,CASSLVFGTYYEQYF
TRBD2,TRBV27,TRBJ2-7,many,TGTGCCAGCAGCCTTAGCGGGAGAGGGTACGAGCAGTACTTC,CASSLSGRGYEQYF
.,TRBV3-1,TRBJ2-1,many,TGTGCCAGCAGCCAGGACCCCTGGTCCCGAAATGAGCAGTTCTTC,CASSQDPWSRNEQFF
.,TRBV2,TRBJ2-1,.,TGTGCCAGCAGGGGACTGAGCTCCTACAATGAGCAGTTCTTC,CASRGLSSYNEQFF
.,TRBV4-3,TRBJ2-2,few,TGCGCCAGCAGCCAAGATAATTCCAAGGGGCACGACACCGGGGAGCTGTTTTTT,CASSQDNSKGHDTGELFF
TRBD2,TRBV20-1,TRBJ2-1,few,TGCAGTGCTAGAGGCGGGGGGGCCCCCGGTGAGCAGTTCTTC,CSARGGGAPGEQFF
.,TRBV12-3/TRBV12-4,TRBJ2-7,many,TGTGCCAGCAGTTTAGCGCTCGGGCCCGACGAGCAGTACTTC,CASSLALGPDEQYF
TRBD2,TRBV4-1,TRBJ2-1,.,TGCGCCAGCAGCCAAGATTCGGGGACTAGCGGATTCGGCAATGAGCAGTTCTTC,CASSQDSGTSGFGNEQFF
.,TRBV28,TRBJ2-7,.,TGTGCCAGCAGTCTCGAACGGGGGAGGTTGAGTGAGCAGTACTTC,CASSLERGRLSEQYF
TRBD1,TRBV4-3,TRBJ2-1,few,TGCGCCACCTCCGCGGGACAGGGAGACAATGAGCAGTTCTTC,CATSAGQGDNEQFF
TRBD2,TRBV6-5,TRBJ2-3,few,TGTGCCAGCAGTTACTCCTTCGACGGTAGCGGGGGCCTCACAGATACGCAGTATTTT,CASSYSFDGSGGLTDTQYF
.,TRBV28,TRBJ2-7,many,TGTGCCAGCAGTTCATCGACCCCCTACGAGCAGTACTTC,CASSSSTPYEQYF
TRBD1,TRBV25-1,TRBJ2-1,few,TGTGCCAGCCGATACCCCGGGACAGGGGCGACTGAGCAGTTCTTC,CASRYPGTGATEQFF
TRBD2,TRBV3-1,TRBJ2-7,.,TGTGCCAGCAGCCCCGGACTAGCGGGTGCCCACGAGCAGTACTTC,CASSPGLAGAHEQYF
TRBD2,TRBV7-2,TRBJ2-5,.,TGTGCCAGCAGCTTAGGCTGGAGACTAGCGGGCCTAGGGGAGACCCAGTACTTC,CASSLGWRLAGLGETQYF
TRBD2,TRBV20-1,TRBJ2-1,few,TGCAGTGCTAGAGCACTAGCGTTGTCCTACAATGAGCAGTTCTTC,CSARALALSYNEQFF